Listed below are T cell receptor beta chains from one sample, sequenced in a study of human T cells and chemical hapten exposure. Via MiXCR, TCRdb re-called the RACE reads, giving one row per CDR3 protein. This table holds some 53,000 distinct CDR3 sequences, 9.5% to 12% found once. Sequencing used whole blood, obtained in connection with sensitization to the hapten diphenylcyclopropenone (DPC). The receptors come from a woman in her 40s with alopecia areata. Some clones in this sample may be carry-over from other donors' samples. The CDR3 runs from the conserved cysteine through the conserved F or W. The order of the fields is D gene, V gene, J gene, clone size, CDR3 DNA, CDR3 protein. D genes are given only for firm matches. Size is stated for part of the rows, as once, few or many counts, or as a class when the clone is expanded.

NA	TRBV20-1	TRBJ2-7	many	TGCAGTGCCCCACGGAGGGGCGGGTACGAGCAGTACTTC	CSAPRRGGYEQYF
NA	TRBV7-9	TRBJ1-6	NA	TGTGCCAGCAGACGGCGGGGCAGGGCCTATAATTCACCCCTCCACTTT	CASRRRGRAYNSPLHF
TRBD1	TRBV10-3	TRBJ1-1	many	TGTGCCATCAGGGGACAGGGCATGAACACTGAAGCTTTCTTT	CAIRGQGMNTEAFF
NA	TRBV10-3	TRBJ2-3	NA	TGTGCCATCGGACGACAGGGAGGGACAGATACGCAGTATTTT	CAIGRQGGTDTQYF
TRBD1	TRBV18	TRBJ1-2	many	TGTGCCAGCTCACCAGGGACAGGAGCAAACTATGGCTACACCTTC	CASSPGTGANYGYTF
NA	TRBV3-1	TRBJ1-5	NA	TGTGCCAGCAGCCAAGTTAATCAGCCCCAGCATTTT	CASSQVNQPQHF
TRBD1	TRBV5-4	TRBJ2-1	many	TGTGCCAGCAGCGCCGAGACAGGGGATGAGCAGTTCTTC	CASSAETGDEQFF
TRBD1	TRBV18	TRBJ1-1	NA	TGTGCCAGCTCACGGGGACAGGGGAGGGGAGAAGCTTTCTTT	CASSRGQGRGEAFF
TRBD1	TRBV20-1	TRBJ1-6	NA	TGCAGTGCTACCCGGGGGCAGGGGGGAGGATCACCCCTCCACTTT	CSATRGQGGGSPLHF
NA	TRBV28	TRBJ2-3	many	TGTGCCAGCAGCCGACCAGGGTTAGATACGCAGTATTTT	CASSRPGLDTQYF
NA	TRBV7-6	TRBJ2-1	NA	TGTGCCAGCAGCTTATGGGGAAACAATGAGCAGTTCTTC	CASSLWGNNEQFF
TRBD1	TRBV27	TRBJ2-1	few	TGTGCCAGCAGTTGGCCGGGACAGGGGAAGGATGAGCAGTTCTTC	CASSWPGQGKDEQFF
NA	TRBV7-2	TRBJ2-3	few	TGTGCCAGCAGCTTAGCCGGCGACCCACCGCAGTATTTT	CASSLAGDPPQYF
TRBD1	TRBV5-1	TRBJ2-1	many	TGCGCCAGCAGCACCGCCGGGACAGGGGTCGACAATGAGCAGTTCTTC	CASSTAGTGVDNEQFF
NA	TRBV25-1	TRBJ2-7	NA	TGTGCCAGCGGGCGCGCTGTGGAGGAGCAGTACTTC	CASGRAVEEQYF
NA	TRBV27	TRBJ2-5	many	TGTGCCAGCAGCCCGGCGCCCCAAACTGTAGAGACCCAGTACTTC	CASSPAPQTVETQYF
NA	TRBV11-2	TRBJ1-1	NA	TGTGCCAGCAGCCCCAGGCAGAGGGACTACACTGAAGCTTTCTTT	CASSPRQRDYTEAFF
TRBD1	TRBV18	TRBJ2-7	few	TGTGCCAGCTCACCCCGGACAGGGACAAGGTACGAGCAGTACTTC	CASSPRTGTRYEQYF
NA	TRBV29-1	TRBJ1-1	NA	TGCAGCGTTGAAAGGTGGACACCGAACACTGAAGCTTTCTTT	CSVERWTPNTEAFF
NA	TRBV3-1	TRBJ2-7	NA	TGTGCCAGCAGCCAAAGCAGGTTCTCCTACGAGCAGTACTTC	CASSQSRFSYEQYF
TRBD2	TRBV27	TRBJ2-1	NA	TGTGCCAGCAGTTTATACGCAAGCGGGGGGGCATACAATGAGCAGTTCTTC	CASSLYASGGAYNEQFF
NA	TRBV3-1	TRBJ2-7	few	TGTGCCAGCAGCCAATCTGGCGTGGGGGCGAACGAGCAGTACTTC	CASSQSGVGANEQYF
TRBD2	TRBV24-1	TRBJ2-1	NA	TGTGCCACCAGCGGGGCGGGGGACCTCTACAATGAGCAGTTCTTC	CATSGAGDLYNEQFF
NA	TRBV7-6	TRBJ1-1	NA	TGTGCCAGCAGCTCGGACACGAACACTGAAGCTTTCTTT	CASSSDTNTEAFF
TRBD1	TRBV4-3	TRBJ2-1	many	TGCGCCAGCAGCCAAGGTGCGGGACAGGGGCACAATGAGCAGTTCTTC	CASSQGAGQGHNEQFF
TRBD2	TRBV20-1	TRBJ2-3	NA	TGCAGTGCTAGAGATTGGGCGGGAGTGTCAGATACGCAGTATTTT	CSARDWAGVSDTQYF
NA	TRBV5-1	TRBJ2-3	few	TGCGCCAGCAGCTTGGCGGGCGGCCTAGTCACAGATACGCAGTATTTT	CASSLAGGLVTDTQYF
NA	TRBV4-3	TRBJ2-3	NA	TGCGCCAGCAGCCAGAACCAGGGGGATACGCAGTATTTT	CASSQNQGDTQYF
NA	TRBV5-1	TRBJ2-5	few	TGCGCCAGCAGCTTCCAGGACAGCCTCTATGAGACCCAGTACTTC	CASSFQDSLYETQYF
NA	TRBV11-2	TRBJ2-7	few	TGTGCCAGCAGCATACAACAGGGAGCGTACGAGCAGTACTTC	CASSIQQGAYEQYF
NA	TRBV5-1	TRBJ2-7	few	TGCGCCAGCAGCCGTGACAGGGGAGGGTACGAGCAGTACTTC	CASSRDRGGYEQYF
NA	TRBV11-2	TRBJ1-6	many	TGTGCCAGCAGCTTAGGGGGATCGTCCTATAATTCACCCCTCCACTTT	CASSLGGSSYNSPLHF
NA	TRBV6-5	TRBJ2-3	once	TGTGCCAGCAGTCAACGGGGGGCTTATACAACAGATACGCAGTATTTT	CASSQRGAYTTDTQYF
TRBD2	TRBV12-3/TRBV12-4	TRBJ2-1	few	TGTGCCAGCGTTAGCGGGAGATCCTACAATGAGCAGTTCTTC	CASVSGRSYNEQFF
NA	TRBV18	TRBJ1-1	NA	TGTGCCAGCTCATCGGGGGGTTCTGCCACTGAAGCTTTCTTT	CASSSGGSATEAFF
TRBD2	TRBV12-3/TRBV12-4	TRBJ2-1	NA	TGTGCCAGCAGTTTTCTAGCGGGAGGGCTTAATGAGCAGTTCTTC	CASSFLAGGLNEQFF
NA	TRBV7-9	TRBJ2-3	few	TGTGCCAGCAGCTCAACTCGCCTCTCACGGAGGAGCACAGATACGCAGTATTTT	CASSSTRLSRRSTDTQYF
NA	TRBV2	TRBJ2-5	many	TGTGCCAGCAGTGAGTTCCCCAGGGGTCAAGAGACCCAGTACTTC	CASSEFPRGQETQYF
TRBD1	TRBV19	TRBJ2-6	many	TGTGCCAGTGGCCCGGGACAGCCTTCTGGGGCCAACGTCCTGACTTTC	CASGPGQPSGANVLTF
TRBD2	TRBV2	TRBJ2-3	many	TGTGCCAGCAGTCGGCTAGCGGGAAGCACAGATACGCAGTATTTT	CASSRLAGSTDTQYF
TRBD1	TRBV13	TRBJ2-7	few	TGTGCCAGCAGCTTAGGACCGGGACAGGGAAGCGAGCAGTACTTC	CASSLGPGQGSEQYF
NA	TRBV3-1	TRBJ2-4	many	TGTGCCAGCAGCTATGGACAGACCTTAGCCAAAAACATTCAGTACTTC	CASSYGQTLAKNIQYF
NA	TRBV18	TRBJ2-4	NA	TGTGCCAGCTCCAATTCCGGGACGGTAGCCAAAAACATTCAGTACTTC	CASSNSGTVAKNIQYF
NA	TRBV29-1	TRBJ2-2	few	TGCAGCAGCTCACAGGGAGCCGGGGAGCTGTTTTTT	CSSSQGAGELFF
NA	TRBV6-2/TRBV6-3	TRBJ2-7	many	TGTGCCAGCAGGGACGTCTACGAGCAGTACTTC	CASRDVYEQYF
NA	TRBV4-2	TRBJ1-1	few	TGTGCCAGCAGCCAAGAAACACAGGGTCCCACTGAAGCTTTCTTT	CASSQETQGPTEAFF